This entry concerns a single T cell receptor (beta chain). What it recognizes is unknown. This record belongs to a study of siplizumab effects on memory and regulatory T cells. Study-wide results and caveats: It was not possible to assign a naive or memory phenotype to roughly 75-95% of proliferating CD4+ or CD8+ clones.

Sequencing used immunoSEQ multiplex PCR; TCRdb keeps in-frame clones, though not all of them. Of over 85,000 clones listed, approximately 94% were seen once; the top ten hold approximately 7.1%. Sequenced material: CD8+ T cells sorted from blood. The clonotype comes from a human donor in good health.

DNA of the CDR3: TGCGCCAGCAGCCAAGTTAGGGGACTAGCGGAACACACCGGGGAGCTGTTTTTT. It encodes CASSQVRGLAEHTGELFF. V and J are TRBV4-1 and TRBJ2-2; 11 positions match TRBD2. The germline V gene has CDR1 MGHRA and CDR2 YSYEKL. Trimming at V came to 1 base and at J to 3 bases, leaving 7 bases not matched to a gene. CDR3 length: 18 residues.